The 27 T cell receptor beta chains below were found in one sample sequenced in a study of cytomegalovirus exposure and HLA in healthy donors. 60 Vbeta and 13 Jbeta primers were used in PCR. Repertoires were generated with immunoSEQ multiplex PCR, while TCRdb's copy carries only in-frame clones and drops some. The sample includes roughly 110,000 clones, roughly four fifths of them seen just once. The sample was PBMCs. The receptors were sampled from a man aged 50 to 59 in good health and CMV-seronegative.

The chain links TRBV5-5 to TRBJ1-5; 12 bases are shared with TRBD1. The germline gives CDR1 SGHKS, CDR2 YYEKEE (reference sequence). The trim removed 5 bases at V and 7 bases at J, leaving 4 bases unmatched. There are 14 residues in the CDR3. The CDR3 is CASRAGTGGQPQHF. Written as DNA, the CDR3 is TGTGCCAGCAGGGCCGGGACAGGGGGCCAGCCCCAGCATTTT. Complete variable domain (other parts from reference TRBV5-5 and TRBJ1-5): DAGVTQSPTHLIKTRGQQVTLRCSPISGHKSVSWYQQVLGQGPQFIFQYYEKEERGRGNFPDRFSARQFPNYSSELNVNALLLGDSALYLCASRAGTGGQPQHFGDGTRLSIL.

The CDR3 sequence: CASSRRGGADSYNEQFF. Written as DNA, the CDR3 is TGTGCCAGCAGCCGGAGGGGGGGGGCGGATTCCTACAATGAGCAGTTCTTC. The chain links TRBV5-4 to TRBJ2-1, with D perhaps TRBD2 (7 bases). Trimming removed 4 bases from V and 1 base from J, with 18 bases in between. The germline V gene encodes CDR1 SGHNT and CDR2 YYREEE (reference sequence). The CDR3 has 17 amino acids. Based on the CDR3 plus reference TRBV5-4 and TRBJ2-1, the full variable domain is ETGVTQSPTHLIKTRGQQVTLRCSSQSGHNTVSWYQQALGQGPQFIFQYYREEENGRGNFPPRFSGLQFPNYSSELNVNALELDDSALYLCASSRRGGADSYNEQFFGPGTRLTVL.

On this clone: Relative to the germline gene, one junction end is altered; a read error may explain this. The J gene is TRBJ2-2, the V gene TRBV7-7, with D unresolved. The CDR3 covers 14 residues. From germline, CDR1 is SSHAT and CDR2 FNYEAQ (reference sequence). The CDR3 coding sequence is TGTGCTAGCAGCTTGGAAGAGGAGACCGGGGAGCTGTTTTTT. Residues: CASSLEEETGELFF.

This clone was found a few times. V and J are TRBV5-6 and TRBJ2-3, with 7 positions matching TRBD1. Trimming cost V 3 bases and J 9 bases; bases outside gene matches: 13. Germline V gene lookup returns CDR1 SGHDT and CDR2 YYEEEE. This CDR3 region has 15 residues. The CDR3 nucleotides read TGTGCCAGCAGCTCAATGACAACAGGGGACAAAACGCAGTATTTT. Translation gives CASSSMTTGDKTQYF.

This chain joins TRBV5-1 and TRBJ2-2, with 11 bases fitting TRBD2. Germline values: CDR1 SGHRS, CDR2 YFSETQ. This CDR3 spans 16 amino acids. The V gene end was trimmed by 4 bases and the J gene end by 6 bases; junction bases not matched to a gene: 8. CDR3 DNA sequence: TGCGCCAGCAGCCTCCTAGCGGGGGGCGGCTCCGGGGAGCTGTTTTTT. Translation: CASSLLAGGGSGELFF.

The V gene is TRBV29-1, the J gene TRBJ2-3; 9 nucleotides align to TRBD1. The CDR3 is 14 amino acids. The J segment lost 6 bases and the V segment lost 4 bases, leaving 8 bases of the junction unmatched. CDR1 and CDR2 (germline): SQVTM, ANQGSEA. The CDR3 region is CSVAPGQGSDTQYF. DNA for the CDR3: TGCAGCGTTGCGCCGGGACAGGGTAGTGATACGCAGTATTTT.

The chain is built from TRBV2 and TRBJ2-5, with unresolved D. The V end was cut by 6 bases, the J end by 4 bases, with 3 bases between. Germline V CDR1 and CDR2: SNHLY, FYNNEI. The CDR3 sequence is 10 residues long. The CDR3 protein is CASSIETQYF. Written as DNA, the CDR3 is TGTGCCAGCAGCATAGAGACCCAGTACTTC. The complete variable domain, with remaining parts taken from reference TRBV2 and TRBJ2-5, reads EPEVTQTPSHQVTQMGQEVILRCVPISNHLYFYWYRQILGQKVEFLVSFYNNEISEKSEIFDDQFSVERPDGSNFTLKIRSTKLEDSAMYFCASSIETQYFGPGTRLLVL.

The chain employs TRBV19 and TRBJ2-2; 8 bases fit TRBD1. Looked up from germline, CDR1 is LNHDA and CDR2 is SQIVND (reference sequence). The CDR3 sequence is 16 residues long. With V trimmed by 7 bases and J by 6 bases, 13 bases remained unmatched. The CDR3 coding sequence is TGTGCCAGTACCCAATCAGGACAGGGTTTTGCCGGGGAGCTGTTTTTT. Encoded protein: CASTQSGQGFAGELFF.

The count of this clone is one. This rearrangement joins TRBV4-1 to TRBJ2-3, with TRBD2 matching 11 bases. Germline CDR1 reads MGHRA; CDR2 reads YSYEKL. V lost 3 bases, J lost 5 bases, and 7 bases stayed unmatched. This CDR3 spans 16 amino acids. The CDR3 loop reads CASSQPSSGGRDTQYF. For the CDR3, the DNA is TGCGCCAGCAGCCAGCCCTCTAGCGGGGGGAGAGATACGCAGTATTTT.

The CDR3 nucleotides are TGTGCCAGTAGGCCACCGGACAGACTAAATGAAAAACTGTTTTTT. Translated, it gives CASRPPDRLNEKLFF. The chain has TRBV19 and TRBJ1-4, with D possibly TRBD1 on 6 matching bases. The CDR3 has 15 amino acids. The germline gives CDR1 LNHDA, CDR2 SQIVND (reference sequence). The V end was cut by 6 bases, the J end by 5 bases, with 16 bases between.

This clone was seen a single time. This rearrangement joins TRBV6-5 to TRBJ1-1; TRBD1 is a possible D gene (6 bases). The CDR3 has 13 amino acids. The germline gives CDR1 MNHEY, CDR2 SVGAGI. V was shortened by 9 bases and J by 4 bases, with 15 bases between the two germline ends. In DNA, the CDR3 is TGTGCCAGTGCGACAGGTCCGGGCACTGAAGCTTTCTTT. As protein: CASATGPGTEAFF.

This sequence joins TRBV6-1 and TRBJ2-5; D not certain. V lost 0 bases, J lost 7 bases, and 12 bases lay in between. Germline CDR1 and CDR2: MNHNS and SASEGT. This CDR3 region has 14 residues. The DNA of the CDR3 is TGTGCCAGCAGTGAAGCGGTGGAGTCGGGGACCCAGTACTTC. Translation: CASSEAVESGTQYF.

The chain couples TRBV5-5 to TRBJ1-6; D might be TRBD1 (5 bases). The CDR3 totals 16 residues. CDR1 and CDR2 (germline): SGHKS, YYEKEE (reference sequence). Trimming removed 4 bases at V and 13 bases at J, with 24 bases between. CDR3 coding DNA: TGTGCCAGCAGCACTGGTGGGCAGATCTTTGGGGGGCCCCTCCACTTT. This sequence encodes CASSTGGQIFGGPLHF.

This clone occurred a few times. V is TRBV5-1 and J is TRBJ2-3; 12 bases agree with TRBD2. Losses at the gene ends were 3 bases for V and 5 bases for J; bases not matched to a gene: 16. This CDR3 comprises 19 residues. CDR1 is SGHRS and CDR2 is YFSETQ in the germline V gene. CDR3: CASSSRRLAGGPNLDTQYF. The CDR3, as DNA: TGCGCCAGCAGCTCTAGGAGGCTAGCGGGGGGGCCCAACCTAGATACGCAGTATTTT.

The chain couples TRBV6-1 to TRBJ1-1; the match to TRBD1 covers 7 bases. CDR1 and CDR2 from the germline V gene are MNHNS and SASEGT. The CDR3 loop spans 15 amino acids. V shed 2 bases, J shed 3 bases, and the junction held 6 bases outside the gene matches. CDR3 amino acids: CASSETTGKDTEAFF. DNA of the CDR3: TGTGCCAGCAGTGAAACGACAGGGAAGGACACTGAAGCTTTCTTT.

The chain joins TRBV27 to TRBJ1-5, with no clear D. The CDR3 consists of 12 residues. Germline-derived CDR1 and CDR2 are MNHEY and SMNVEV (reference sequence). Trimming cost V 5 bases and J 3 bases, with 5 bases left between them. The DNA of the CDR3 is TGTGCCAGCAGTCCGTACAATCAGCCCCAGCATTTT. As protein: CASSPYNQPQHF.

The chain has TRBV7-6 and TRBJ2-5; 10 nucleotides match TRBD2. The length of the CDR3 is 20 residues. V trimming: 5 bases; J trimming: 2 bases; junction bases outside the gene matches: 20. Germline values: CDR1 SGHVS, CDR2 FNYEAQ. The CDR3 region has the DNA TGTGCCAGCAGCGCCCTGCTAGCGGGGGCCGTAGGGGTTCCACAAGAGACCCAGTACTTC. Amino acid sequence: CASSALLAGAVGVPQETQYF.

This sequence joins TRBV27 and TRBJ1-1; 8 bases align to TRBD1. Germline assignment: CDR1 MNHEY and CDR2 SMNVEV (reference sequence). The junction had 10 bases not matched to a gene; V was cut back by 3 bases and J by 4 bases. The CDR3 is made up of 16 amino acids. DNA for the CDR3: TGTGCCAGCAGTTTGAGGACTACAGGGGGAGTCACTGAAGCTTTCTTT. This encodes CASSLRTTGGVTEAFF.

This chain connects TRBV4-1 to TRBJ1-2; 7 nucleotides line up with TRBD1. The CDR3 covers 15 residues. Germline lookup yields CDR1 MGHRA and CDR2 YSYEKL. Losses at the gene ends were 3 bases for V and 2 bases for J; bases not matched to a gene: 6. CDR3: CASSHPATGNYGYTF. Written as DNA, the CDR3 is TGCGCCAGCAGCCATCCTGCGACAGGGAACTATGGCTACACCTTC.

The V and J genes are TRBV20-1 and TRBJ1-4, with D possibly TRBD1 on 6 matching bases. Trimming pared 5 bases from V and 9 bases from J, leaving 10 bases between. In germline, CDR1 is DFQATT, CDR2 SNEGSKA (reference sequence). The CDR3 runs 11 residues. This CDR3 reads CSAGGQKKLFF. DNA for the CDR3: TGCAGTGCTGGAGGACAGAAAAAACTGTTTTTT.

The chain couples TRBV5-5 to TRBJ1-4; 8 bases line up with TRBD1. Germline CDR1 reads SGHKS; CDR2 reads YYEKEE (reference sequence). V lost 4 bases to trimming and J lost 5 bases; unmatched junction nucleotides: 19. This CDR3 region has 19 residues. For the CDR3, the DNA is TGTGCCAGCAGCCTTGGCAGTGACAGGGGTTTACAAAACAATGAAAAACTGTTTTTT. It specifies CASSLGSDRGLQNNEKLFF.

This clone was counted only a few times. V is TRBV4-2 and J is TRBJ1-1, with a possible D match to TRBD1 (5 bases). The CDR3 totals 14 residues. V was shortened by 0 bases and J by 1 base, with 6 bases between the two germline ends. Germline CDR1 and CDR2: LGHNA and YNFKEQ. This chain's CDR3 is CASSQDTGNTEAFF. In DNA form, the CDR3 reads TGTGCCAGCAGCCAAGACACAGGGAACACTGAAGCTTTCTTT.

The gene calls are TRBV28 and TRBJ1-1; the match to TRBD1 covers 12 bases. The CDR3 is 15 residues long. J was trimmed by 9 bases and V by 6 bases; bases with no gene match: 11. Germline CDR1 MDHEN, CDR2 SYDVKM. The CDR3 DNA reads as TGTGCCAGCAGAAGACTTGACGGGACAGGGGGCAAAGCTTTCTTT. The encoded protein is CASRRLDGTGGKAFF.

The CDR3 DNA reads TGTGCCAGCAGTATCCGGGACAGGGCCGGCAATCAGCCCCAGCATTTT. Encoded protein: CASSIRDRAGNQPQHF. This rearrangement joins TRBV28 to TRBJ1-5; 9 bases align to TRBD1. J was trimmed by 2 bases and V by 5 bases; bases with no gene match: 7. The CDR3 covers 16 residues. Per the germline V gene, CDR1 is MDHEN and CDR2 is SYDVKM.

The rearrangement links TRBV4-1 to TRBJ2-2; TRBD2 is a possible D gene (5 bases). Between the trimmed V and J ends, which lost 3 bases and 3 bases, there was a span of 11 bases. This CDR3 region has 15 residues. In germline, CDR1 is MGHRA, CDR2 YSYEKL. CDR3 coding DNA: TGCGCCAGCAGCCAGGGCGAGGGCTACACCGGGGAGCTGTTTTTT. This encodes CASSQGEGYTGELFF.

The chain recombines TRBV29-1 with TRBJ2-7; TRBD2 is a possible D gene (7 bases). V dropped 7 bases and J dropped 3 bases, with 19 bases sitting between them. Germline V lookup: CDR1 SQVTM, CDR2 ANQGSEA. The CDR3 contains 14 residues. The DNA of the CDR3 is TGCAGCGCTAAGGCGGGGGCGCAGGGCTACGAGCAGTACTTC. Its translation: CSAKAGAQGYEQYF.

V and J are TRBV7-6 and TRBJ2-1, with D maybe TRBD1 (6 bases). CDR1 and CDR2 (germline): SGHVS, FNYEAQ. V lost 3 bases and J 7 bases, leaving 10 bases between the germline ends. The CDR3 consists of 13 residues. The CDR3 coding sequence is TGTGCCAGCAGCTTGTGGGGGCGAAATGAGCAGTTCTTC. Its translation is CASSLWGRNEQFF.